This T cell receptor (beta chain) was obtained from a study of cytomegalovirus exposure and HLA in healthy donors. Study findings and constraints: The study flagged some 180 TCR beta chains as cytomegalovirus-associated.

Germline CDR1 and CDR2: MDHEN and SYDVKM. The CDR3 runs 13 residues. Between the trimmed V and J ends, which lost 7 bases and 4 bases, there was a span of 13 bases. A word on this clone: What it recognizes is unknown.

The study ran its PCR with 60 Vbeta and 13 Jbeta primers. Sequencing was performed with immunoSEQ multiplex PCR; in TCRdb, only in-frame clones are kept and a portion is missing. The sample includes over 110,000 clones, approximately 84% of them seen just once. Sequencing input: PBMCs. This TCR was recovered from a woman aged 60-75 years in good health and CMV-seropositive. The chain is built from TRBV28 and TRBJ1-2; D is possibly TRBD1 (5 bases). The DNA for the CDR3 is TGTGCCAGCAATCGACAGATAACCTATGGCTACACCTTC. This sequence encodes CASNRQITYGYTF.